This entry lists 17 T cell receptor beta chains sequenced from one sample in a study of blood T cell repertoires in COVID-19. Assay: immunoSEQ multiplex PCR; the TCRdb copy retains only in-frame clones and omits some. The sample records 250,000 or so clones, around 90% being singletons. The sample consisted of PBMCs or T cells enriched from blood (not recorded which). The receptors stem from a human donor in a cohort exposed to, infected with or recovered from COVID-19 (not recorded which). The donor label of this sample is uncertain.

The chain is built from TRBV28 and TRBJ2-5; tentatively, D is TRBD1 (6 bases). Germline V gene sequence: CDR1 MDHEN, CDR2 SYDVKM. The germline V and J ends were trimmed by 8 bases and 0 bases, with 19 bases remaining between them. This CDR3 is 16 amino acids long. The CDR3 nucleotides read TGTGCCAGCGGGCCGGTGGCAGGGGTCCACCAAGAGACCCAGTACTTC. This translates into CASGPVAGVHQETQYF.

The CDR3 region has the DNA TGTGCCAGCAGTTTGCGGCTAGTCCTCGATGAGCAGTTCTTC. Its protein is CASSLRLVLDEQFF. The gene calls are TRBV28 and TRBJ2-1; D ambiguous. CDR3 length: 14 residues. Trimming took off 3 bases at V and 8 bases at J, with 14 bases between the two ends. Germline CDR1 MDHEN, CDR2 SYDVKM.

V is TRBV2 and J is TRBJ2-7; D is possibly TRBD1 (6 bases). Germline CDR1 is SNHLY and CDR2 is FYNNEI. V dropped 4 bases and J dropped 5 bases, with 6 bases sitting between them. There are 11 residues in the CDR3. CDR3 nucleotide sequence: TGTGCCAGCAGTGGGGACAACGAGCAGTACTTC. This translates into CASSGDNEQYF.

This clone occurred once. DNA for the CDR3: TGCAGTGCTTGGCGGAGGAGAAAGGCTTTCTTT. Translating gives CSAWRRRKAFF. The chain joins TRBV20-1 to TRBJ1-1; D gene ambiguous. CDR3 length: 11 residues. Trimming removed 5 bases from V and 11 bases from J, with 15 bases in between. CDR1 is DFQATT, CDR2 SNEGSKA, per germline (reference sequence).

The chain is built from TRBV30 and TRBJ2-7; weak D call: TRBD1 (5 bases). The CDR3 is 15 residues long. Germline V lookup: CDR1 GTSNPN, CDR2 SVGIG (reference sequence). Trimming pared 4 bases from V and 6 bases from J, leaving 22 bases between. The CDR3 DNA reads as TGTGCCTGGAATTCAGGGCTAGTACCGGTTGGCGAGCAGTACTTC. It yields the protein CAWNSGLVPVGEQYF.

Here the CDR3 reads CASSLTWRQPQHF. CDR3 sequence (DNA): TGTGCCAGCAGTTTAACCTGGAGACAGCCCCAGCATTTT. This chain uses TRBV12-3 or TRBV12-4 with TRBJ1-5; D not resolved. Trimming pared 2 bases from V and 7 bases from J, leaving 9 bases between. The CDR3 is made up of 13 amino acids.

The chain links TRBV10-3 to TRBJ1-2; D may be TRBD1 (6 bases). The CDR3 runs 12 residues. Trimming stripped 8 bases from V and 6 bases from J, with 13 bases between. Per the germline V gene, CDR1 is ENHRY and CDR2 is SYGVKD. The CDR3 DNA is TGTGCCATCGGACAGCAAGAGAATGGCTACACCTTC. Protein sequence: CAIGQQENGYTF.

This chain's CDR3 is CASSDPGKNTEAFF. The CDR3 nucleotides are TGTGCCAGCAGTGATCCAGGGAAGAACACTGAAGCTTTCTTT. The J gene is TRBJ1-1, the V gene TRBV25-1; D is possibly TRBD1 (5 bases). This CDR3 has 14 residues. Germline-derived CDR1 and CDR2 are MGHDK and SYGVNS. The V gene lost 3 bases and the J gene lost 1 base, with 9 bases spanning the gap. Filled out from reference TRBV25-1 and TRBJ1-1, the complete variable domain reads EADIYQTPRYLVIGTGKKITLECSQTMGHDKMYWYQQDPGMELHLIHYSYGVNSTEKGDLSSESTVSRIRTEHFPLTLESARPSHTSQYLCASSDPGKNTEAFFGQGTRLTVV.

CDR3 nucleotides: TGTGCCAGCAGCGTAGTGCAGGGGGAAGACACTGAAGCTTTCTTT. Translating gives CASSVVQGEDTEAFF. This sequence joins TRBV9 and TRBJ1-1, with 7 positions matching TRBD1. Per germline, CDR1 SGDLS and CDR2 YYNGEE. There are 15 residues in the CDR3. With V trimmed by 0 bases and J by 3 bases, 5 bases remained unmatched.

This clone was seen a handful of times. The chain recombines TRBV18 with TRBJ2-7, with D maybe TRBD2 (5 bases). The CDR3 spans 15 residues. Germline CDR1 reads KGHSH; CDR2 reads LQKENI. V lost 4 bases, J lost 7 bases, and 20 bases lay in between. In nucleotides, the CDR3 is TGTGCCAGCTCACTGAGGACGGCGGCCCCGGGGGAGCAGTACTTC. Its protein is CASSLRTAAPGEQYF.

In nucleotides, the CDR3 is TGTGCCAGCAGCTTAGTCCCCTCTAGCAACAATGAGCAGTTCTTC. It specifies CASSLVPSSNNEQFF. The J gene is TRBJ2-1, the V gene TRBV11-2, with TRBD2 as a possible D gene (5 bases). Germline V gives CDR1 SGHAT, CDR2 FQNNGV. V was trimmed by 1 base and J by 5 bases, leaving 12 bases between them. There are 15 residues in the CDR3. Full variable domain (missing parts from reference TRBV11-2 and TRBJ2-1): EAGVAQSPRYKIIEKRQSVAFWCNPISGHATLYWYQQILGQGPKLLIQFQNNGVVDDSQLPKDRFSAERLKGVDSTLKIQPAKLEDSAVYLCASSLVPSSNNEQFFGPGTRLTVL.

The J gene is TRBJ1-5, the V gene TRBV14; tentatively, D is TRBD1 (6 bases). V was clipped by 3 bases and J by 4 bases, with 16 bases between them. The CDR3 sequence is 16 residues long. Germline V gives CDR1 SGHDN, CDR2 FVKESK. CDR3 DNA sequence: TGTGCCAGCAGCCAGAGGTCAGGGGTCGCAAATCAGCCCCAGCATTTT. Residues: CASSQRSGVANQPQHF.

The chain has TRBV11-2 and TRBJ1-1; the D is unclear. CDR1 is SGHAT and CDR2 is FQNNGV in the germline V gene. The CDR3 runs 12 residues. The V and J ends lost 6 bases and 6 bases respectively, with 11 bases between them. CDR3 bases: TGTGCCAGCAGTCTAGCTACCGCTGAAGCTTTCTTT. Its translation is CASSLATAEAFF.

The rearrangement joins TRBV3-1 (or the pseudogene TRBV3-2) to TRBJ1-1; unclear D gene. This CDR3 has 13 amino acids. With 4 bases removed from V and 6 bases from J, the gap between germline ends came to 12 bases. Germline CDR1 LGHDT, CDR2 YNNKEL (reference sequence). Here the CDR3 reads CASSRSEGPEAFF. The DNA for the CDR3 is TGTGCCAGCAGCCGATCGGAGGGCCCTGAAGCTTTCTTT.

The V gene is TRBV6-2 or TRBV6-3, the J gene TRBJ1-2; TRBD1 aligns across 10 bases. In germline, CDR1 is MNHEY, CDR2 SVGEGT. V was clipped by 4 bases and J by 0 bases; unmatched bases: 5. CDR3 length equals 16 residues. The CDR3 region is CASSWDRGQANYGYTF. The CDR3 DNA reads TGTGCCAGCAGTTGGGACAGGGGCCAAGCTAACTATGGCTACACCTTC.

This chain links TRBV19 with TRBJ2-2; TRBD2 is a possible D gene (6 bases). The CDR3 length is 12 residues. Germline V gives CDR1 LNHDA, CDR2 SQIVND (reference sequence). The ends were cut back, 5 bases at V and 6 bases at J, with 7 bases in the middle. In DNA, the CDR3 is TGTGCCAGTAGTTCGGGGGCCGGGGAGCTGTTTTTT. As protein: CASSSGAGELFF.

The V and J genes are TRBV5-6 and TRBJ2-7, with 11 bases matching TRBD1. V shed 4 bases, J shed 2 bases, and the junction held 5 bases outside the gene matches. Germline V gene sequence: CDR1 SGHDT, CDR2 YYEEEE. The CDR3 length is 15 residues. The CDR3 spells CASSVDRGLPYEQYF. The DNA of the CDR3 is TGTGCCAGCAGCGTGGACAGGGGGCTTCCCTACGAGCAGTACTTC.